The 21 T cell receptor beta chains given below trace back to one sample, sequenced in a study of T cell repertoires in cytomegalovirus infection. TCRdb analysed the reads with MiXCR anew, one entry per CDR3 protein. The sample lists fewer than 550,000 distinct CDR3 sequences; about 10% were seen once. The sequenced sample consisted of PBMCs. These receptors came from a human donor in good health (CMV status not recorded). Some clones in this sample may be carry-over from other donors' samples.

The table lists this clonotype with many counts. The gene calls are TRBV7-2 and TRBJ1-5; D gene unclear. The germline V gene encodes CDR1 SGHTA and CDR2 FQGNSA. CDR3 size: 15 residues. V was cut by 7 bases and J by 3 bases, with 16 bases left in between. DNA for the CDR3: TGTGCCAGCACGATAGGGCCGCACCACAATCAGCCCCAGCATTTT. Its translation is CASTIGPHHNQPQHF.

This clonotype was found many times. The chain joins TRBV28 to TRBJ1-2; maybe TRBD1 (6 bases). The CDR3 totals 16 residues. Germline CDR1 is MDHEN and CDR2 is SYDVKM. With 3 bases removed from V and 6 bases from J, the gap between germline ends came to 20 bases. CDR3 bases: TGTGCCAGCAGTTTTATCCCCACAGGGAGCTCCCATGGCTACACCTTC. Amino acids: CASSFIPTGSSHGYTF.

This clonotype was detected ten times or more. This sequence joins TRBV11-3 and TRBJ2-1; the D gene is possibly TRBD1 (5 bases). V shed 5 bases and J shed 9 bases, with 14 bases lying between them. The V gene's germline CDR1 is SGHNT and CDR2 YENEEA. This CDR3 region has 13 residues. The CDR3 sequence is CASSQGLLSEQFF. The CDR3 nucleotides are TGTGCCAGCAGCCAGGGCCTGTTGTCTGAGCAGTTCTTC.

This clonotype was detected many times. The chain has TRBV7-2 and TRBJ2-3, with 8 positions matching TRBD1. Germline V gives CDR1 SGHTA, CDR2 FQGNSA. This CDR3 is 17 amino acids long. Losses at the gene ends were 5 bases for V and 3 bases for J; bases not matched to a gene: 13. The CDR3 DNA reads TGTGCCAGCAGCCCGGACCTCAGACAGGGGTGGACAGATACGCAGTATTTT. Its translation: CASSPDLRQGWTDTQYF.

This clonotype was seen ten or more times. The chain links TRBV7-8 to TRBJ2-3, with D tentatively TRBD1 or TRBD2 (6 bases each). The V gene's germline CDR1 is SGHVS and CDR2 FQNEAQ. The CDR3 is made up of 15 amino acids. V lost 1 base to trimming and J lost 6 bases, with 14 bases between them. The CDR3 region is CASSLVRRGDDTQYF. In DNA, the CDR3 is TGTGCCAGCAGCTTAGTTCGTAGGGGGGATGATACGCAGTATTTT.

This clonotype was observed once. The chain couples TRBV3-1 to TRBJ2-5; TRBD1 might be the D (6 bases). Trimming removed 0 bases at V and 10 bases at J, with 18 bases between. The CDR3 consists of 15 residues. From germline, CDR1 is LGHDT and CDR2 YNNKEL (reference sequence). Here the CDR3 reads CASSQDRDKSRDQYF. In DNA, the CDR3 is TGTGCCAGCAGCCAAGATCGGGACAAATCGAGGGACCAGTACTTC.

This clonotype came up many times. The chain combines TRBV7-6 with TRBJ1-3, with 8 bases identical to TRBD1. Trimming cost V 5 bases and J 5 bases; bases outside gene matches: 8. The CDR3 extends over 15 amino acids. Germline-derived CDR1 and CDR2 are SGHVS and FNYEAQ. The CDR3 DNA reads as TGTGCCAGCAGCGATGACAGGGGAAGAAGAAACACCATATATTTT. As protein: CASSDDRGRRNTIYF.

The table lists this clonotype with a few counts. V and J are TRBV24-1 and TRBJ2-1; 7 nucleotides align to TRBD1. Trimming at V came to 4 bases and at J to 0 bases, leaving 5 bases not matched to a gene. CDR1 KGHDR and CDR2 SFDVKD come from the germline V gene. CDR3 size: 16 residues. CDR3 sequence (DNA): TGTGCCACCAGTGAAGCATCAGGGGGCTCCTACAATGAGCAGTTCTTC. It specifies CATSEASGGSYNEQFF.

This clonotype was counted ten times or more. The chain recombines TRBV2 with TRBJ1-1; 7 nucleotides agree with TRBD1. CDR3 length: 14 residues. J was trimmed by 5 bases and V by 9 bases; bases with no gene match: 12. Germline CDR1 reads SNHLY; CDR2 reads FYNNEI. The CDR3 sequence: CARDQQGRETEAFF. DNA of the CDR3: TGTGCCAGAGACCAACAGGGGAGGGAAACTGAAGCTTTCTTT.

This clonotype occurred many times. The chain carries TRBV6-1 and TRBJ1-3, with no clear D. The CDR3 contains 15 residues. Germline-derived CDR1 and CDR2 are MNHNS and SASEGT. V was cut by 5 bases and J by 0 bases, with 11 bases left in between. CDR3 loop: CASSPQLYSGNTIYF. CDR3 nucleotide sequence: TGTGCCAGCAGTCCACAGCTCTACTCTGGAAACACCATATATTTT.

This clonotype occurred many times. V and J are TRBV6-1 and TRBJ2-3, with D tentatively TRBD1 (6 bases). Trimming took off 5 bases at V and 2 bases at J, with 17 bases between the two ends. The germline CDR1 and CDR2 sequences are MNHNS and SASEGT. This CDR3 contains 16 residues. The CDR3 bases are TGTGCCAGCAGTACCCCCGGGACATCCGCCACAGATACGCAGTATTTT. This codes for CASSTPGTSATDTQYF.

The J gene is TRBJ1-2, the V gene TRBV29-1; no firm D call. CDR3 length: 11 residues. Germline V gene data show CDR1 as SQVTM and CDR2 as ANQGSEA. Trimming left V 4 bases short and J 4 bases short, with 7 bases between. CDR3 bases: TGCAGCGTTGGGATAGGCTATGGCTACACCTTC. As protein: CSVGIGYGYTF.

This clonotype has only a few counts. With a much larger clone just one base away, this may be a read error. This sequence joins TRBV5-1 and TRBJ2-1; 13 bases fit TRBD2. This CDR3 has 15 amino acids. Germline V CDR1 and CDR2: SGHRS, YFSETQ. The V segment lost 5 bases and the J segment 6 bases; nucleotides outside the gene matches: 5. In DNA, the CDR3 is TGCGCCAGCAGGCCTGGACTAGCGGGAGCCAATGAGCAGTTCTTC. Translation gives CASRPGLAGANEQFF.

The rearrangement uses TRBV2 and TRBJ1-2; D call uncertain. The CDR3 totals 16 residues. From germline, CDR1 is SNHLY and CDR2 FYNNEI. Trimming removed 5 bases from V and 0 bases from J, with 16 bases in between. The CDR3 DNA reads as TGTGCCAGCAGTCAGGAGGATCAAGCCGCTAACTATGGCTACACCTTC. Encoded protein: CASSQEDQAANYGYTF.

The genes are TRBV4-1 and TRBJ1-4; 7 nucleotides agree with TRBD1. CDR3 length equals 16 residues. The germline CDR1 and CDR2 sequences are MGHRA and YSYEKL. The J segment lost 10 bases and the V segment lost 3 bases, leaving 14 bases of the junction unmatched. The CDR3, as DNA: TGCGCCAGCAGCCAGCTGTTGGGAGTGGCAGGGGGAAAACTGTTTTTT. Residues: CASSQLLGVAGGKLFF.

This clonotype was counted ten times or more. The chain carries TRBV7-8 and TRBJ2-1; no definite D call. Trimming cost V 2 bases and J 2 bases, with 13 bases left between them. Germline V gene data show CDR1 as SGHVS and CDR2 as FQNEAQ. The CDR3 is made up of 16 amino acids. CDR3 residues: CASSLRGPPAYNEQFF. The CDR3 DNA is TGTGCCAGCAGCTTAAGAGGACCGCCGGCCTACAATGAGCAGTTCTTC. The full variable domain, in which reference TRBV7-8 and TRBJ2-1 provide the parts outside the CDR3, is GAGVSQSPRYKVAKRGQDVALRCDPISGHVSLFWYQQALGQGPEFLTYFQNEAQLDKSGLPSDRFFAERPEGSVSTLKIQRTQQEDSAVYLCASSLRGPPAYNEQFFGPGTRLTVL.

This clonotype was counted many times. For the CDR3, the DNA is TGCGCCAGCGCTGAACTAGCGGGAGCAGATACGCAGTATTTT. As protein: CASAELAGADTQYF. The chain is built from TRBV5-1 and TRBJ2-3, with 11 bases lining up with TRBD2. Losses at the gene ends were 7 bases for V and 4 bases for J; bases not matched to a gene: 5. Germline loops: CDR1 SGHRS, CDR2 YFSETQ. This CDR3 is built from 14 residues.

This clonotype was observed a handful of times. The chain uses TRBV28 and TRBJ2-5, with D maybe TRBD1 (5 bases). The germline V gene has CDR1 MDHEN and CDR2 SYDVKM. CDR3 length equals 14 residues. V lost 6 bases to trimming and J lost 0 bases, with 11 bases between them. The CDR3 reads CASSPLGDQETQYF. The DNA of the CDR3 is TGTGCCAGCAGCCCTCTAGGGGACCAAGAGACCCAGTACTTC.

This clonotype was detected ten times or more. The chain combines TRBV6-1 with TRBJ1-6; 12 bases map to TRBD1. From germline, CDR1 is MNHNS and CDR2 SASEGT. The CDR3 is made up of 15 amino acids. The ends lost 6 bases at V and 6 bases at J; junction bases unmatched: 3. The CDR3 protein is CASRGQGARNSPLHF. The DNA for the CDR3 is TGTGCCAGCAGGGGACAGGGGGCGCGTAATTCACCCCTCCACTTT.

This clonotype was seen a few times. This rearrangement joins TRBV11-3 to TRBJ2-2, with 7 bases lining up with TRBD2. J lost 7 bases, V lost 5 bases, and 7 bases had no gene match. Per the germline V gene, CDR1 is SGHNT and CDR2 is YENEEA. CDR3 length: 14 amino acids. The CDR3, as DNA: TGTGCCAGCAGCGTGGGAGGGGCCGGCGGGGAGCTGTTTTTT. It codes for CASSVGGAGGELFF.

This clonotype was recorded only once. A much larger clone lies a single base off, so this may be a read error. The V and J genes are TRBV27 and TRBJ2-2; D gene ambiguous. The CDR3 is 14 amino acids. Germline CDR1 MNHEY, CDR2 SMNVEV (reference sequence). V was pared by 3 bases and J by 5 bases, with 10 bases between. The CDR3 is CASSFTSFTGELFF. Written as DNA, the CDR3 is TGTGCCAGCAGTTTCACCTCTTTTACCGGGGAGCTGTTTTTT.